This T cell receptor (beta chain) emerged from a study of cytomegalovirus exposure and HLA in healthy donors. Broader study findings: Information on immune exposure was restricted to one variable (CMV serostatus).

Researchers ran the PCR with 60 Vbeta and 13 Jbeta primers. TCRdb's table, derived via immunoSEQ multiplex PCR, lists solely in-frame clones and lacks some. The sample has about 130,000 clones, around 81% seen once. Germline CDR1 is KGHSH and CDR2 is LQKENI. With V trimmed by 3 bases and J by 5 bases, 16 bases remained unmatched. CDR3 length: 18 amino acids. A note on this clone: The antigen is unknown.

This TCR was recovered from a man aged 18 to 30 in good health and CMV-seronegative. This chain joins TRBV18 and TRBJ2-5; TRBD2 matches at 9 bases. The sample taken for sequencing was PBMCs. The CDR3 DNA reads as TGTGCCAGCTCACCCTCCCGACAAGCGGGGGGCTACGGGGAGACCCAGTACTTC. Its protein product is CASSPSRQAGGYGETQYF.